This is a list of T cell receptor beta chains from one sample in a study of blood T cell repertoires in COVID-19. Produced via immunoSEQ multiplex PCR; TCRdb's table is partial and in-frame only. The sample contains around 26,000 clones, approximately 88% of which appear only once. The specimen sequenced was peripheral blood. The receptors originated from a human donor with active COVID-19. The donor label of this sample is uncertain. CDR3s include the opening cysteine and the closing phenylalanine or tryptophan. D genes are given only for firm matches. Clone size, where shown, is once, few, many, or a class for clones that have expanded.

once - TRBJ2-3 TRBV5-1 CASSFTSPGDTQYF TGCGCCAGCAGCTTCACTAGTCCTGGGGATACGCAGTATTTT
- - TRBJ2-3 TRBV2 CASRGLPGEDTQYF TGTGCCAGCAGGGGACTCCCGGGAGAGGATACGCAGTATTTT
- - TRBJ2-3 TRBV28 CASTLADTQYF TGTGCCAGCACCCTTGCAGATACGCAGTATTTT
once - TRBJ2-7 TRBV7-9 CASSLRTHYEQYF TGTGCCAGCAGCTTACGAACACACTACGAGCAGTACTTC
few - TRBJ2-1 TRBV28 CASHRGGDEQFF TGTGCCAGCCATCGGGGTGGTGATGAGCAGTTCTTC
- TRBD2 TRBJ2-3 TRBV2 CASSGGLVAKDTQYF TGTGCCAGCAGTGGGGGACTAGTTGCAAAGGATACGCAGTATTTT
- TRBD2 TRBJ2-2 TRBV19 CASSIASGSLGELFF TGTGCCAGTAGTATAGCTAGCGGGAGCCTCGGGGAGCTGTTTTTT
- - TRBJ1-5 TRBV30 CAWNSLGLFEQPQHF TGTGCCTGGAACTCACTGGGACTTTTCGAACAGCCCCAGCATTTT
- TRBD2 TRBJ2-1 TRBV3-1/TRBV3-2 CASSQRGVSYNEQFF TGTGCCAGCAGCCAACGGGGGGTCTCCTACAATGAGCAGTTCTTC
- TRBD1 TRBJ1-1 TRBV6-2/TRBV6-3 CASSYNRGTEAFF TGTGCCAGCAGTTACAACAGGGGAACTGAAGCTTTCTTT
few TRBD1 TRBJ2-6 TRBV7-3 CASSPVGTALGANVLTF TGTGCCAGCAGCCCCGTGGGGACAGCTTTAGGGGCCAACGTCCTGACTTTC
- TRBD1 TRBJ1-1 TRBV7-9 CASSSITGGGGTEAFF TGTGCCAGCAGCTCGATTACAGGGGGAGGGGGAACTGAAGCTTTCTTT
- TRBD1 TRBJ1-1 TRBV7-9 CASSPGQGAVTEAFF TGTGCCAGCAGCCCGGGACAGGGAGCGGTGACTGAAGCTTTCTTT
few TRBD1 TRBJ2-7 TRBV4-1 CASSPTGTPYEQYF TGCGCCAGCAGCCCGACAGGGACCCCCTACGAGCAGTACTTC
- - TRBJ2-7 TRBV4-2 CASSQLQASRYEQYF TGTGCCAGCAGCCAATTGCAAGCTAGCAGATACGAGCAGTACTTC
- TRBD2 TRBJ2-7 TRBV5-1 CASSPGLAGDSSAYEQYF TGCGCCAGCAGCCCCGGACTAGCGGGAGATTCTTCCGCCTACGAGCAGTACTTC
- - TRBJ2-5 TRBV12-3/TRBV12-4 CASTRVEGTQYF TGTGCCAGCACGCGGGTGGAAGGTACCCAGTACTTC
once - TRBJ2-1 TRBV29-1 CSPELLNEQFF TGCAGCCCCGAACTTTTGAATGAGCAGTTCTTC
once TRBD2 TRBJ2-1 TRBV28 CASSGTSGDNEQFF TGTGCCAGCAGCGGGACTAGCGGGGACAATGAGCAGTTCTTC
- TRBD2 TRBJ2-1 TRBV4-3 CASSQDQASGTYNEQFF TGCGCCAGCAGCCAAGATCAGGCTAGCGGGACTTACAATGAGCAGTTCTTC
- - TRBJ2-7 TRBV6-1 CASSEYGGGALTYEQYF TGTGCCAGCAGTGAATATGGGGGGGGCGCTCTTACCTACGAGCAGTACTTC
- - TRBJ1-2 TRBV27 CASSEGGGLANYGYTF TGTGCCAGCAGTGAAGGCGGGGGATTGGCTAACTATGGCTACACCTTC
- - TRBJ1-6 TRBV6-1 CASSDRQGNSPLHF TGTGCCAGCAGTGATAGGCAGGGTAATTCACCCCTCCACTTT
- TRBD1 TRBJ1-2 TRBV28 CAARTGYGYTF TGTGCCGCCCGGACAGGATATGGCTACACCTTC
- - TRBJ2-2 TRBV10-1 CASSDHTSFPGELFF TGCGCCAGCAGTGACCATACTAGTTTCCCCGGGGAGCTGTTTTTT
- - TRBJ2-1 TRBV30 CAWTVAGNNEQFF TGTGCCTGGACCGTCGCGGGGAACAATGAGCAGTTCTTC
- TRBD1 TRBJ2-1 TRBV18 CASLRDRGNEQFF TGTGCCAGCCTCCGGGACAGAGGGAATGAGCAGTTCTTC
- TRBD2 TRBJ2-7 TRBV10-3 CAISELAGPIEQYF TGTGCCATCAGTGAACTAGCGGGACCAATCGAGCAGTACTTC
few - TRBJ2-7 TRBV2 CASNREPYEQYF TGTGCCAGCAACAGGGAACCCTACGAGCAGTACTTC
- TRBD2 TRBJ2-2 TRBV19 CASSSTGLAGVNTGELFF TGTGCCAGTAGCTCCACGGGACTAGCGGGAGTTAACACCGGGGAGCTGTTTTTT
- TRBD1 TRBJ2-3 TRBV5-1 CASRPGQGGGDTQYF TGCGCCAGCCGCCCCGGACAGGGAGGAGGGGATACGCAGTATTTT
- TRBD1 TRBJ1-5 TRBV10-3 CAIGQGGPGQPQHF TGTGCCATCGGACAGGGCGGGCCGGGGCAGCCCCAGCATTTT
- TRBD1 TRBJ2-2 TRBV7-3 CASSSTGPGELFF TGTGCCAGCAGCTCGACAGGGCCCGGGGAGCTGTTTTTT
- - TRBJ1-4 TRBV15 CATGRQGRNEKLFF TGTGCCACCGGGAGGCAGGGTAGGAATGAAAAACTGTTTTTT
few - TRBJ1-6 TRBV21-1 CASSKSWHGESSYNSPLHF TGTGCCAGCAGCAAAAGTTGGCACGGGGAGAGCTCCTATAATTCACCCCTCCACTTT
- TRBD1 TRBJ1-1 TRBV30 CASGDRDTEAFF TGTGCCTCCGGGGACAGGGACACTGAAGCTTTCTTT
- - TRBJ1-4 TRBV19 CASSLGGTNEKLFF TGTGCCAGTAGCTTAGGCGGAACTAATGAAAAACTGTTTTTT
- TRBD1 TRBJ2-7 TRBV12-3/TRBV12-4 CASGRDSSYEQYF TGTGCCAGCGGCCGGGACAGCTCCTACGAGCAGTACTTC
- TRBD1 TRBJ2-7 TRBV6-5 CASSRTGGVRGEQYF TGTGCCAGCAGCCGGACAGGGGGGGTCCGGGGCGAGCAGTACTTC
- TRBD2 TRBJ2-1 TRBV4-1 CASSPLAGGINEQFF TGCGCCAGCAGCCCTCTAGCGGGAGGGATTAATGAGCAGTTCTTC
- - TRBJ1-1 TRBV14 CASSLLGRGDTEAFF TGTGCCAGCAGCCTCCTGGGCCGGGGAGACACTGAAGCTTTCTTT
- - TRBJ2-1 TRBV9 CASSQKRGDSYNEQFF TGTGCCAGCAGCCAGAAAAGGGGGGACAGCTACAATGAGCAGTTCTTC
- TRBD2 TRBJ2-1 TRBV27 CASSLSWTSGSYNEQFF TGTGCCAGCAGTTTATCATGGACTAGCGGGTCCTACAATGAGCAGTTCTTC
- - TRBJ2-5 TRBV5-1 CASSLDRVVGETQYF TGCGCCAGCAGCTTGGATCGGGTGGTCGGGGAGACCCAGTACTTC
- - TRBJ2-1 TRBV11-1 CASSPYLLESYNEQFF TGTGCCAGCAGCCCCTACCTACTAGAATCCTACAATGAGCAGTTCTTC
few TRBD1 TRBJ1-4 TRBV6-6 CASSWSQGEEKLFF TGTGCCAGCAGTTGGTCACAGGGGGAGGAAAAACTGTTTTTT
- - TRBJ2-1 TRBV10-2 CASRRGGSSYNEQFF TGCGCCAGCAGGAGGGGGGGGAGCTCCTACAATGAGCAGTTCTTC
- TRBD1 TRBJ2-1 TRBV28 CASTRTGFKAYNEQFF TGTGCCAGCACACGGACAGGGTTTAAGGCCTACAATGAGCAGTTCTTC
- TRBD2 TRBJ2-7 TRBV6-2/TRBV6-3 CASSYGLAVYEQYF TGTGCCAGCAGTTACGGCCTAGCGGTCTACGAGCAGTACTTC
- - TRBJ2-2 TRBV7-2 CASSSTFQGIGELFF TGTGCCAGCAGCTCTACTTTTCAGGGAATCGGGGAGCTGTTTTTT
- - TRBJ2-2 TRBV19 CASRGGGELFF TGTGCCAGTCGCGGTGGCGGGGAGCTGTTTTTT
- TRBD2 TRBJ2-7 TRBV28 CASSSRTLAVRGYF TGTGCCAGCAGTAGTCGAACGCTAGCGGTGCGTGGCTACTTC
- - TRBJ1-6 TRBV12-5 CASGLGSGGGSPLHF TGTGCTAGTGGCCTGGGTTCTGGGGGGGGATCACCCCTCCACTTT
- TRBD2 TRBJ2-4 TRBV10-2 CASSELASGGPQYF TGCGCCAGCAGTGAGTTGGCTAGCGGGGGACCCCAGTACTTC
- TRBD1 TRBJ1-3 TRBV29-1 CSGRDRNSGNTIYF TGCAGCGGCCGGGACAGAAACTCTGGAAACACCATATATTTT
- - TRBJ1-2 TRBV30 CAWRAGAVRYGYTF TGTGCCTGGCGCGCAGGGGCCGTACGCTATGGCTACACCTTC